A single sample is the source of the 16 T cell receptor beta chains below, sequenced in a study of CD4+ T cells in melanoma. The data were produced by immunoSEQ multiplex PCR, yet TCRdb's version contains in-frame clones alone and is incomplete. Altogether 45,000 or so clones are present, roughly 87% being singletons, with the ten largest covering approximately 10%. The material sequenced was peripheral blood. The receptor set was obtained from a human donor with melanoma.

The rearrangement links TRBV9 to TRBJ1-2; 8 nucleotides align to TRBD1. CDR3 length equals 15 residues. Germline assignment: CDR1 SGDLS and CDR2 YYNGEE. V lost 2 bases, J lost 3 bases, and 6 bases stayed unmatched. The CDR3 loop reads CASSVGQGIDYGYTF. The CDR3 nucleotides are TGTGCCAGCAGCGTTGGACAGGGTATAGACTATGGCTACACCTTC.

The V gene is TRBV4-1, the J gene TRBJ1-1; a possible D gene is TRBD1 (5 bases). The CDR3 sequence is 15 residues long. Trimming left V 1 base short and J 10 bases short, with 19 bases between. Germline V lookup: CDR1 MGHRA, CDR2 YSYEKL. CDR3 coding DNA: TGCGCCAGCAGCCAAGGGGTTCTTAGTTTGGGGGTAGCTTTCTTT. It codes for CASSQGVLSLGVAFF.

V gene TRBV5-1 combines with J gene TRBJ2-3; 9 bases are shared with TRBD1. Germline V lookup: CDR1 SGHRS, CDR2 YFSETQ. CDR3 length: 19 residues. V was clipped by 3 bases and J by 1 base; unmatched bases: 15. The CDR3 DNA reads as TGCGCCAGCAGCTCGAACCCGGGACAGGGTGCTAAGGGCACAGATACGCAGTATTTT. Its protein product is CASSSNPGQGAKGTDTQYF. Using reference TRBV5-1 and TRBJ2-3 for the parts outside the CDR3, the full variable domain is KAGVTQTPRYLIKTRGQQVTLSCSPISGHRSVSWYQQTPGQGLQFLFEYFSETQRNKGNFPGRFSGRQFSNSRSEMNVSTLELGDSALYLCASSSNPGQGAKGTDTQYFGPGTRLTVL.

The V gene is TRBV6-5, the J gene TRBJ2-2; no definite D call. V lost 2 bases, J lost 1 base, and 5 bases lay in between. This CDR3 region has 14 residues. Germline-derived CDR1 and CDR2 are MNHEY and SVGAGI. The CDR3 region is CASSYDWNTGELFF. Written as DNA, the CDR3 is TGTGCCAGCAGTTACGACTGGAACACCGGGGAGCTGTTTTTT.

The chain links TRBV5-5 to TRBJ2-5; D is perhaps TRBD2 (5 bases). The CDR3 sequence is 14 residues long. CDR1 and CDR2 from the germline V gene are SGHKS and YYEKEE (reference sequence). Trimming left V 3 bases short and J 5 bases short, with 14 bases between. The CDR3, as DNA: TGTGCCAGCAGCTATCGACTACTGGGGGAGACCCAGTACTTC. This sequence encodes CASSYRLLGETQYF.

The rearrangement links TRBV6-5 to TRBJ1-1, with D perhaps matching TRBD1 (5 bases). The V end was cut by 10 bases, the J end by 0 bases, with 6 bases between. The CDR3 extends over 11 amino acids. CDR1 is MNHEY and CDR2 is SVGAGI in the germline V gene. DNA for the CDR3: TGTGCCACCAGGGTGAACACTGAAGCTTTCTTT. The encoded protein is CATRVNTEAFF.

The V and J genes are TRBV18 and TRBJ1-1; D gene unclear. Germline CDR1 KGHSH, CDR2 LQKENI. The CDR3 contains 13 residues. Trimming removed 4 bases from V and 4 bases from J, with 10 bases in between. The CDR3: CASSRQGGTEAFF. The CDR3, as DNA: TGTGCCAGCTCACGTCAAGGCGGCACTGAAGCTTTCTTT.

This clone is labeled medium-sized (0.01 to 0.1%). The rearrangement uses TRBV9 and TRBJ1-2; a possible D gene is TRBD1 (5 bases). CDR1 and CDR2 from the germline V gene are SGDLS and YYNGEE. The V end was cut by 3 bases, the J end by 5 bases, with 17 bases between. CDR3 length equals 15 residues. The CDR3 is CASSGRRAKGYGYTF. In DNA form, the CDR3 reads TGTGCCAGCAGCGGGCGGAGGGCTAAGGGGTATGGCTACACCTTC.

The chain recombines TRBV4-1 with TRBJ2-1; 7 nucleotides align to TRBD1. In germline, CDR1 is MGHRA, CDR2 YSYEKL. The CDR3 covers 14 residues. V was pared by 6 bases and J by 6 bases, with 8 bases of the junction left unmatched. CDR3 sequence: CASRKTGFGNEQFF. CDR3 nucleotide sequence: TGCGCCAGCAGAAAGACAGGGTTCGGCAATGAGCAGTTCTTC.

This clone was detected once. The chain recombines TRBV7-6 with TRBJ2-3; 12 bases align to TRBD2. The ends lost 5 bases at V and 2 bases at J; junction bases unmatched: 8. The germline V gene encodes CDR1 SGHVS and CDR2 FNYEAQ. The CDR3 loop spans 17 amino acids. CDR3 sequence (DNA): TGTGCCAGCAGCCCTCGGACTAGCGGGGCCTCCACAGATACGCAGTATTTT. It yields the protein CASSPRTSGASTDTQYF.

J is TRBJ1-2 and V is TRBV18, with D uncertain. Trimming cost V 0 bases and J 5 bases, with 13 bases left between them. The CDR3 contains 15 residues. Germline lookup yields CDR1 KGHSH and CDR2 LQKENI. The CDR3, as DNA: TGTGCCAGCTCACCACCCCAGGCGACGCTATATGGCTACACCTTC. Amino acids: CASSPPQATLYGYTF.

This chain links TRBV27 with TRBJ2-7; D might be TRBD1 (6 bases). This CDR3 region has 12 residues. V shed 3 bases and J shed 6 bases, with 9 bases lying between them. Germline lookup yields CDR1 MNHEY and CDR2 SMNVEV (reference sequence). The CDR3, as DNA: TGTGCCAGCAGTTTTACAGGGTCCGAGCAGTACTTC. The encoded protein is CASSFTGSEQYF.

This sequence joins TRBV4-1 and TRBJ1-2, with D maybe TRBD1 (6 bases). CDR1 and CDR2 from the germline V gene are MGHRA and YSYEKL. This CDR3 is built from 14 residues. Trimming took 4 bases from V and 4 from J, leaving 13 bases between them. The CDR3 DNA is TGCGCCAGCAGCCCGACAGGCCTTGTCTATGGCTACACCTTC. The encoded protein is CASSPTGLVYGYTF.

This clone was seen a single time. The genes are TRBV6-5 and TRBJ1-2; D gene uncertain. V lost 7 bases and J 4 bases, leaving 13 bases between the germline ends. This CDR3 is 13 amino acids long. Germline loops: CDR1 MNHEY, CDR2 SVGAGI. The CDR3 region has the DNA TGTGCCAGCAATCAAGGAGTTGGCTATGGCTACACCTTC. Translation gives CASNQGVGYGYTF.

The rearrangement links TRBV2 to TRBJ2-3; D possibly corresponds to TRBD2 (5 bases). V lost 2 bases and J lost 0, with 18 bases in between. This CDR3 has 18 amino acids. CDR1 and CDR2 (germline): SNHLY, FYNNEI. The CDR3: CASSEPDLVDFSTDTQYF. The CDR3, as DNA: TGTGCCAGCAGTGAACCGGACTTAGTTGATTTTAGCACAGATACGCAGTATTTT.

The CDR3 spells CASSPDGWNYQPQHF. CDR3 in DNA: TGTGCCAGCTCACCTGATGGGTGGAATTATCAGCCCCAGCATTTT. The chain couples TRBV18 to TRBJ1-5; D is ambiguous. V lost 3 bases and J lost 5, with 14 bases in between. CDR1 is KGHSH and CDR2 is LQKENI in the germline V gene. This CDR3 has 15 amino acids.